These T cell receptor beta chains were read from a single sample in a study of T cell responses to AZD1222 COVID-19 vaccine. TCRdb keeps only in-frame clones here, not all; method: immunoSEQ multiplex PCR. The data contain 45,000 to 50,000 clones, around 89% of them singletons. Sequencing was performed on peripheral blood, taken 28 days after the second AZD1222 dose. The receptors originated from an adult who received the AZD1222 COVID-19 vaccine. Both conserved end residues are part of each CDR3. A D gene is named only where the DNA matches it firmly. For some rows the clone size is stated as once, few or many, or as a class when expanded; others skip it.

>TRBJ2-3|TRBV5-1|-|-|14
CASSLAATTDTQYF
TGCGCCAGCAGCTTGGCAGCTACCACAGATACGCAGTATTTT
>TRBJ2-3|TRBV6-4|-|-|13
CASSDFSADTQYF
TGTGCCAGCAGTGACTTCAGCGCAGATACGCAGTATTTT
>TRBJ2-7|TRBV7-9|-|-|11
CASSQLYEQYF
TGTGCCAGCAGCCAGCTTTATGAGCAGTACTTC
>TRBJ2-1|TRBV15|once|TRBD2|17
CATSSGLAGVSRNEQFF
TGTGCCACCAGCAGTGGACTAGCGGGAGTAAGTAGAAATGAGCAGTTCTTC
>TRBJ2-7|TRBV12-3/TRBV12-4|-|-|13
CASRKTVSYEQYF
TGTGCCAGCAGGAAAACTGTCTCCTACGAGCAGTACTTC
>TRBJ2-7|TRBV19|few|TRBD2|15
CASAVGTSGFYEQYF
TGTGCCAGTGCGGTGGGGACTAGCGGTTTCTACGAGCAGTACTTC
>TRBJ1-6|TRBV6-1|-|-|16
CASSEHRTSGNSPLHF
TGTGCCAGCAGTGAACACAGGACGTCTGGGAATTCACCCCTCCACTTT
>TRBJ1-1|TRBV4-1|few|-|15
CASSQEGAVNTEAFF
TGCGCCAGCAGCCAAGAGGGGGCCGTGAACACTGAAGCTTTCTTT
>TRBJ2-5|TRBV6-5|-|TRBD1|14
CASSHRDRKETQYF
TGTGCCAGCAGCCACCGGGACAGGAAAGAGACCCAGTACTTC
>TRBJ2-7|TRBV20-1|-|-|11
CSAGGQTEQYF
TGCAGTGCAGGAGGACAAACCGAGCAGTACTTC
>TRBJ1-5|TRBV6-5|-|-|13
CASSWMVGQPQHF
TGTGCCAGCAGTTGGATGGTGGGCCAGCCCCAGCATTTT
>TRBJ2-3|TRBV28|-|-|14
CATIAAGRTDTQYF
TGTGCCACAATAGCGGCGGGAAGGACAGATACGCAGTATTTT
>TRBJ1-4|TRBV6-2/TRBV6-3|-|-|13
CASSYSLGGELFF
TGTGCCAGCAGTTACTCTTTGGGCGGGGAACTGTTTTTT
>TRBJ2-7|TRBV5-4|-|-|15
CASSPGGGSPHEQYF
TGTGCCAGCAGCCCAGGGGGCGGGAGTCCCCACGAGCAGTACTTC
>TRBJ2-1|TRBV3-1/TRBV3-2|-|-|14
CASSLKGRYNEQFF
TGTGCCAGCAGCCTTAAAGGGCGGTACAATGAGCAGTTCTTC
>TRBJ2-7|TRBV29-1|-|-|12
CSATGTGYEQYF
TGCAGCGCTACCGGGACGGGCTACGAGCAGTACTTC
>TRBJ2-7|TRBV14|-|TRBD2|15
CASSRTSGSSYEQYF
TGTGCCAGCAGCCGTACTAGCGGGAGTAGTTACGAGCAGTACTTC
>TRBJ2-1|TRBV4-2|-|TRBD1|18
CASSQDRVTASSYNEQFF
TGTGCCAGCAGCCAGGACAGGGTGACGGCGAGCTCCTACAATGAGCAGTTCTTC
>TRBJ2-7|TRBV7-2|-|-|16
CASSLTYRAKSYEQYF
TGTGCCAGCAGTTTAACGTACAGGGCGAAGTCCTACGAGCAGTACTTC
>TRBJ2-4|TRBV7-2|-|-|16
CASSPSRVTAKNIQYF
TGTGCCAGCAGCCCGAGCAGGGTGACAGCCAAAAACATTCAGTACTTC
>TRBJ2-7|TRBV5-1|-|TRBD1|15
CASSKEGQGSYEQYF
TGCGCCAGCAGCAAAGAGGGACAGGGATCCTACGAGCAGTACTTC
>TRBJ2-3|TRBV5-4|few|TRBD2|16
CASSVGLAGYTDTQYF
TGTGCCAGCAGCGTGGGACTAGCGGGGTACACAGATACGCAGTATTTT
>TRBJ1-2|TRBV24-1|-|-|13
CATSDLDAYGYTF
TGTGCCACCAGTGATTTGGACGCCTATGGCTACACCTTC
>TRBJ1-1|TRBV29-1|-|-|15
CSVEELGYVNTEAFF
TGCAGCGTTGAAGAACTGGGCTACGTGAACACTGAAGCTTTCTTT
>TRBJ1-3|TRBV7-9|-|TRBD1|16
CASSFPTGGSGNTIYF
TGTGCCAGCAGTTTTCCGACAGGGGGCTCTGGAAACACCATATATTTT
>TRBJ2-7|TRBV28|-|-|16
CASSSPTPDRTYEQYF
TGTGCCAGCAGTTCACCGACTCCTGACAGGACCTACGAGCAGTACTTC
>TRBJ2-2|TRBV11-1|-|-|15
CASSRTAGQPGELFF
TGTGCCAGCAGCCGGACAGCCGGACAGCCCGGGGAGCTGTTTTTT
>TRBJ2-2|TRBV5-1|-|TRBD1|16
CASSPTFGTGTGELFF
TGCGCCAGCAGTCCTACTTTCGGGACAGGGACCGGGGAGCTGTTTTTT
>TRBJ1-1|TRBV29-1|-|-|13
CSAKRGVNTEAFF
TGCAGCGCCAAAAGGGGGGTGAACACTGAAGCTTTCTTT
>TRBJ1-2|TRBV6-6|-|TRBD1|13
CASSPTGLEGYTF
TGTGCCAGCAGCCCGACAGGGCTAGAGGGCTACACCTTC
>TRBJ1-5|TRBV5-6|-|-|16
CASSSGGEGGNQPQHF
TGTGCCAGCAGCTCCGGGGGGGAGGGCGGCAATCAGCCCCAGCATTTT